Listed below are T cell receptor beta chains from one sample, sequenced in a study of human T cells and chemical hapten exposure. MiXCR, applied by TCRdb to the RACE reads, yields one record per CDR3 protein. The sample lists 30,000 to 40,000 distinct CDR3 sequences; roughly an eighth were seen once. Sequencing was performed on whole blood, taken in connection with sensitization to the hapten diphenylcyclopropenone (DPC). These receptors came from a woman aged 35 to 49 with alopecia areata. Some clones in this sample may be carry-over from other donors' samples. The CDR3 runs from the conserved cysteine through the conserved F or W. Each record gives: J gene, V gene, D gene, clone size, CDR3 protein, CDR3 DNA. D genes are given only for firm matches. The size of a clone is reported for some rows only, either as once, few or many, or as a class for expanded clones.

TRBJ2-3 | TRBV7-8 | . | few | CASSLQAVTDTQYF | TGTGCCAGCAGCTTACAGGCAGTCACAGATACGCAGTATTTT
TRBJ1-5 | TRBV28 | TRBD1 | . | CASNPEGQGLNQPQHF | TGTGCCAGCAACCCCGAGGGACAGGGCCTCAATCAGCCCCAGCATTTT
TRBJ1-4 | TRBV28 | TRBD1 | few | CASSLGDRAREKLFF | TGTGCCAGCAGTTTGGGGGACAGGGCGCGGGAAAAACTGTTTTTT
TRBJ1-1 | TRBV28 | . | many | CASTGNTEAFF | TGTGCCAGCACAGGGAACACTGAAGCTTTCTTT
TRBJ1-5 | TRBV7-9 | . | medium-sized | CASSGRGRQPQHF | TGTGCCAGCAGCGGCCGAGGTCGCCAGCCCCAGCATTTT
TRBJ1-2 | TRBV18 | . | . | CASSPDREGYTF | TGTGCCAGCTCCCCTGACCGGGAAGGCTACACCTTC
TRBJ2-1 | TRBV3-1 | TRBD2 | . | CASSKKREVNNEQFF | TGTGCCAGCAGCAAGAAGCGGGAGGTAAACAATGAGCAGTTCTTC
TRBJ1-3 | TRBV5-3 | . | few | CARSYTSPVGPISGNTIYF | TGTGCCAGAAGTTATACCTCTCCAGTCGGACCGATCTCTGGAAACACCATATATTTT
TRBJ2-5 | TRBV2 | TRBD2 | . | CASSWASGETQYF | TGTGCCAGCAGTTGGGCTAGCGGTGAGACCCAGTACTTC
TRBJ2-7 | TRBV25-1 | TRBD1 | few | CASSPGQHYEQYF | TGTGCCAGCAGTCCGGGACAGCACTACGAGCAGTACTTC
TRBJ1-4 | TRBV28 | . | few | CASRPQTVWGEKLFF | TGTGCCAGCAGACCCCAGACAGTGTGGGGTGAAAAACTGTTTTTT
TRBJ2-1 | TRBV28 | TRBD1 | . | CPSSLHADRVIVFF | TGTCCCAGCAGTTTACATGCCGACAGGGTCATTGTGTTCTTC